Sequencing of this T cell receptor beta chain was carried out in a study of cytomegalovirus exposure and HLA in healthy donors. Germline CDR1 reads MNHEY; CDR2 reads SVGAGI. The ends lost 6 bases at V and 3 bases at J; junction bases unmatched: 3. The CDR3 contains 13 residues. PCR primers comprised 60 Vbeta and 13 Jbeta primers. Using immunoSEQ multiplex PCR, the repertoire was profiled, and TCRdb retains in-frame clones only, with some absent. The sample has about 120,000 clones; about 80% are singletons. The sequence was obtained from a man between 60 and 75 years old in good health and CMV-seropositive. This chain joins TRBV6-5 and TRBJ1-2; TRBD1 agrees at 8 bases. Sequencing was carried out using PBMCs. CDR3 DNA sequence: TGTGCCAGCAGCCTGGGACAGGACTATGGCTACACCTTC. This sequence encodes CASSLGQDYGYTF.